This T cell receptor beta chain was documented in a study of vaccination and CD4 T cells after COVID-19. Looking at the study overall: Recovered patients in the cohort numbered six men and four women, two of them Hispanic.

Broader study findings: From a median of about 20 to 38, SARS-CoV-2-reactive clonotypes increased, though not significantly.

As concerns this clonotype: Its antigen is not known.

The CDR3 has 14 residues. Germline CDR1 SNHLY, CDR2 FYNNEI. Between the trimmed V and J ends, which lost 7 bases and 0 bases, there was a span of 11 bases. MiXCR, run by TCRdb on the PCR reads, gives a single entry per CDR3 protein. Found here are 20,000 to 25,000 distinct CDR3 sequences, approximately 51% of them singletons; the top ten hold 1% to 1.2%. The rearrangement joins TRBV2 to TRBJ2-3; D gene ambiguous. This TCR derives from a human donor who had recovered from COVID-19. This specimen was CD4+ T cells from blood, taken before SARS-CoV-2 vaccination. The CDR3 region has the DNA TGTGCCAGCAAGTTGTCCTCTAGCACAGATACGCAGTATTTT. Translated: CASKLSSSTDTQYF.